The 21 T cell receptor beta chains listed next were all sequenced from one sample in a study of blood T cell repertoires in COVID-19. Assay: immunoSEQ multiplex PCR; the TCRdb copy retains only in-frame clones and omits some. The table records approximately 380,000 clones, 88% of them present only once. Sequences were obtained from PBMCs or T cells enriched from blood (not recorded which). The receptors shown here come from a woman aged 18-35 years who had recovered from COVID-19.

The chain carries TRBV4-1 and TRBJ2-7; TRBD1 matches at 8 bases. After removal of 4 bases from V and 5 bases from J, the junction contained 10 bases not matched to a gene. The CDR3 totals 15 residues. CDR1 is MGHRA, CDR2 YSYEKL, per germline. DNA of the CDR3: TGCGCCAGCAGCCTCAATGCGGCAGGGGGCGACGAGCAGTACTTC. Protein product: CASSLNAAGGDEQYF.

The V call is TRBV12-3 or TRBV12-4, the J call TRBJ2-7; no clear D gene. The length of the CDR3 is 13 residues. Trimming removed 3 bases from V and 1 base from J, with 7 bases in between. The CDR3 coding sequence is TGTGCCAGCAGTTTGCCAGATTCCTACGAGCAGTACTTC. Protein: CASSLPDSYEQYF.

The V gene is TRBV7-2, the J gene TRBJ1-6; 9 bases fit TRBD1. With 5 bases clipped from V and 7 bases from J, the junction kept 6 bases outside the gene matches. Looked up from germline, CDR1 is SGHTA and CDR2 is FQGNSA. The CDR3 is 15 residues long. The CDR3 loop is CASSRDRVRNSPLHF. CDR3 nucleotides: TGTGCCAGCAGCAGGGACAGGGTCCGCAATTCACCCCTCCACTTT.

The chain has TRBV3-1 (or the pseudogene TRBV3-2) and TRBJ1-1; D uncertain. Germline lookup yields CDR1 LGHDT and CDR2 YNNKEL (reference sequence). The CDR3 sequence is 13 residues long. The V end was cut by 2 bases, the J end by 5 bases, with 9 bases between. The chain's CDR3 is CASSQLGVTEAFF. Written as DNA, the CDR3 is TGTGCCAGCAGCCAATTGGGAGTTACTGAAGCTTTCTTT.

The chain combines TRBV5-4 with TRBJ1-2, with TRBD1 matching over 8 bases. Germline V lookup: CDR1 SGHNT, CDR2 YYREEE (reference sequence). Trimming removed 7 bases from V and 4 bases from J; junction bases left unmatched: 15. The CDR3 runs to 16 residues. CDR3 protein: CASFDRGFLPGYGYTF. The CDR3 nucleotides are TGTGCCAGCTTCGACAGGGGTTTTTTACCCGGCTATGGCTACACCTTC.

The genes are TRBV3-1 (or the pseudogene TRBV3-2) and TRBJ1-2, with 7 nucleotides matching TRBD1. This CDR3 has 14 residues. Germline trimming cut 2 bases from V and 6 bases from J; bases unmatched to any gene: 6. The germline V gene has CDR1 LGHDT and CDR2 YNNKEL (reference sequence). The CDR3 bases are TGTGCCAGCAGCCAAAGAAACAGGGGTCATGGCTACACCTTC. It codes for CASSQRNRGHGYTF.

CDR3 in DNA: TGTGCCAGCAGCCAAGATCTGGCTAGCGGGGGGAGTGGGGAGGCCGAGCAGTACTTC. It is translated as CASSQDLASGGSGEAEQYF. This sequence joins TRBV3-1 (or the pseudogene TRBV3-2) and TRBJ2-7, with TRBD2 matching over 11 bases. CDR1 is LGHDT, CDR2 YNNKEL, per germline (reference sequence). Trimming removed 0 bases from V and 6 bases from J; junction bases left unmatched: 16. The CDR3 spans 19 residues.

The chain has TRBV28 and TRBJ1-2, with TRBD1 identical over 7 bases. Germline trimming cut 8 bases from V and 5 bases from J; bases unmatched to any gene: 11. The CDR3 sequence is 14 residues long. CDR1 and CDR2 (germline): MDHEN, SYDVKM. CDR3 protein: CASRRPGGWYGYTF. The CDR3 region has the DNA TGTGCCAGCCGGAGGCCAGGGGGGTGGTATGGCTACACCTTC.

V and J are TRBV11-3 and TRBJ2-3; 7 bases align to TRBD1. V dropped 5 bases and J dropped 0; count of bases not matched to a gene: 5. The germline CDR1 and CDR2 sequences are SGHNT and YENEEA. This CDR3 has 15 amino acids. CDR3 in DNA: TGTGCCAGCAGCCCCGGGGACAGTAGCACAGATACGCAGTATTTT. Translation: CASSPGDSSTDTQYF.

The rearrangement links TRBV11-2 to TRBJ2-2, with unresolved D. The germline V and J ends were trimmed by 1 base and 7 bases, with 13 bases remaining between them. Germline V gene lookup returns CDR1 SGHAT and CDR2 FQNNGV. This CDR3 is 15 amino acids long. CDR3 nucleotide sequence: TGTGCCAGCAGCTTAGTGGGTAACCCGGGCGGGGAGCTGTTTTTT. It specifies CASSLVGNPGGELFF.

The chain employs TRBV30 and TRBJ2-3, with D unresolved. This CDR3 region has 13 residues. Trimming left V 5 bases short and J 0 bases short, with 9 bases between. Germline CDR1 GTSNPN, CDR2 SVGIG (reference sequence). CDR3 DNA: TGTGCCTGGGCTGAGACTAGCACAGATACGCAGTATTTT. It specifies CAWAETSTDTQYF.

The rearrangement uses TRBV11-2 and TRBJ1-6; 8 bases map to TRBD1. The CDR3 covers 16 residues. In germline, CDR1 is SGHAT, CDR2 FQNNGV. Trimming at V came to 7 bases and at J to 10 bases, leaving 15 bases not matched to a gene. CDR3 DNA sequence: TGTGCCAGCAACCCGAGTACGGCAGGGGGCCAGTCACCCCTCCACTTT. Amino acid sequence: CASNPSTAGGQSPLHF.

The chain links TRBV5-1 to TRBJ2-1; perhaps TRBD2 as D (5 bases). Germline values: CDR1 SGHRS, CDR2 YFSETQ. The CDR3 contains 17 residues. Trimming cost V 0 bases and J 3 bases, with 16 bases left between them. CDR3 sequence: CASSLEGVPPYYNEQFF. In DNA, the CDR3 is TGCGCCAGCAGCTTGGAGGGAGTCCCCCCTTACTACAATGAGCAGTTCTTC.

V gene TRBV30 combines with J gene TRBJ1-1; TRBD1 is a possible D gene (5 bases). V gave up 5 bases and J gave up 1 base, with 8 bases separating them. The CDR3 sequence is 12 residues long. CDR1 and CDR2 from the germline V gene are GTSNPN and SVGIG (reference sequence). This CDR3 is CAWGAGNTEAFF. CDR3 in DNA: TGTGCCTGGGGGGCGGGGAACACTGAAGCTTTCTTT.

This clone was counted a few times. The V call is TRBV28, the J call TRBJ1-6; possibly TRBD1 for D (5 bases). The CDR3 runs 15 residues. Germline V gives CDR1 MDHEN, CDR2 SYDVKM. Trimming left V 2 bases short and J 7 bases short, with 12 bases between. The CDR3 nucleotides are TGTGCCAGCAGTTTACAGAGACAGCTAAATTCACCCCTCCACTTT. The encoded protein is CASSLQRQLNSPLHF.

The J gene is TRBJ1-5, the V gene TRBV28; 12 bases line up with TRBD1. V dropped 9 bases and J dropped 5; count of bases not matched to a gene: 11. CDR3 length: 16 residues. Germline-derived CDR1 and CDR2 are MDHEN and SYDVKM. CDR3 protein: CASRGLGQGADQPQHF. CDR3 DNA sequence: TGTGCCAGTAGGGGATTGGGACAGGGGGCCGATCAGCCCCAGCATTTT.

The rearrangement links TRBV5-6 to TRBJ1-1; TRBD1 matches at 9 bases. The CDR3 loop spans 14 amino acids. Germline V gives CDR1 SGHDT, CDR2 YYEEEE. The junction had 6 bases not matched to a gene; V was cut back by 4 bases and J by 5 bases. The CDR3 DNA reads TGTGCCAGCAGCCTAGGGACAGGGAGGACTGAAGCTTTCTTT. Translation gives CASSLGTGRTEAFF. The full variable domain, in which reference TRBV5-6 and TRBJ1-1 provide the parts outside the CDR3, is DAGVTQSPTHLIKTRGQQVTLRCSPKSGHDTVSWYQQALGQGPQFIFQYYEEEERQRGNFPDRFSGHQFPNYSSELNVNALLLGDSALYLCASSLGTGRTEAFFGQGTRLTVV.

The V and J genes are TRBV7-2 and TRBJ1-5, with D perhaps TRBD1 (6 bases). The CDR3 is 17 residues long. V lost 5 bases and J 0 bases, leaving 17 bases between the germline ends. Germline CDR1 SGHTA, CDR2 FQGNSA. The CDR3 DNA is TGTGCCAGCAGCCCGCAATTTGGGGGCCATAGCAATCAGCCCCAGCATTTT. It yields the protein CASSPQFGGHSNQPQHF.

The rearrangement links TRBV7-9 to TRBJ1-4; 7 bases fit TRBD1. The CDR3 totals 14 residues. Germline loops: CDR1 SEHNR, CDR2 FQNEAQ (reference sequence). V was clipped by 5 bases and J by 3 bases; unmatched bases: 3. Here the CDR3 reads CASSAGQSNEKLFF. The DNA of the CDR3 is TGTGCCAGCAGCGCGGGACAGTCTAATGAAAAACTGTTTTTT.

In this sample, this clone turned up a few times. The genes are TRBV4-1 and TRBJ1-2; tentative D call: TRBD1 (6 bases). In germline, CDR1 is MGHRA, CDR2 YSYEKL. Trimming pared 6 bases from V and 3 bases from J, leaving 11 bases between. The CDR3 length is 13 residues. The CDR3 nucleotides read TGCGCCAGCAGTCTCAGGGGAGACTATGGCTACACCTTC. This codes for CASSLRGDYGYTF.

V is TRBV12-3 or TRBV12-4 and J is TRBJ1-2; D gene unclear. The CDR3 extends over 13 amino acids. Between the trimmed V and J ends, which lost 6 bases and 8 bases, there was a span of 16 bases. The CDR3 nucleotides are TGTGCCAGCAGCGCCCCTAGCTTAGGGGGCTACACCTTC. It is translated as CASSAPSLGGYTF.